This TCR beta chain was retrieved from a study of graft-versus-host responses after intestinal transplantation. Study-level background: Following induction with anti-thymocyte globulin, all recipients were given tacrolimus and steroids for two to four years.

The CDR3 spans 13 residues. Germline lookup yields CDR1 MNHEY and CDR2 SMNVEV (reference sequence). V lost 5 bases, J lost 7 bases, and 15 bases lay in between. This clone was detected only once. The target antigen is unknown. Profiling relied on immunoSEQ multiplex PCR, and the TCRdb table lists in-frame clones only, not all of them. The sample has about 84,000 clones; around 93% are singletons. The sequencing here drew on unstimulated CD4+ T cells sorted from spleen or lymph node cells, taken before transplant. The source is a human donor who was the organ donor for an intestinal transplant. This chain connects TRBV27 to TRBJ2-7; D is undetermined. In DNA form, the CDR3 reads TGTGCCAGCAGTCCATCCTCCCCTGCGGAGCAGTACTTC. It translates to CASSPSSPAEQYF.